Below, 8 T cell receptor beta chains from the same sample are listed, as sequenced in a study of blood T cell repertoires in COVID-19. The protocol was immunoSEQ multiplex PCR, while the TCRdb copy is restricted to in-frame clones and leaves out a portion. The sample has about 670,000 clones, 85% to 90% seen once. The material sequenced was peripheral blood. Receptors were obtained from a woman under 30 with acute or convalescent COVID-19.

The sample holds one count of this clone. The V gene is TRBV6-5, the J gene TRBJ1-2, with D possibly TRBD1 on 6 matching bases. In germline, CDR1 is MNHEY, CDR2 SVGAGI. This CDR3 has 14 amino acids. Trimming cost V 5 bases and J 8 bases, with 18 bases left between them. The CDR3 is CASSPKGGSRGYTF. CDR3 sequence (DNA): TGTGCCAGCAGTCCCAAGGGGGGGAGTCGCGGCTACACCTTC.

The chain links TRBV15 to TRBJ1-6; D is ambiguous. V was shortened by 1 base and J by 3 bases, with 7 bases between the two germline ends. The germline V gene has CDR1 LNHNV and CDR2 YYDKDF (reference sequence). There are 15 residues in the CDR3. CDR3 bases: TGTGCCACCAGCAGAGGCAGGTTCTATAATTCACCCCTCCACTTT. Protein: CATSRGRFYNSPLHF.

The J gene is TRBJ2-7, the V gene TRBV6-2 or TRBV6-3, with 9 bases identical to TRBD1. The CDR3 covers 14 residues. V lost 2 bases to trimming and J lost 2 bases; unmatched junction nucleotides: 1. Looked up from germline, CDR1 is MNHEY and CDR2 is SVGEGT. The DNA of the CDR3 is TGTGCCAGCAGTTACGGGGACAGGGCCTACGAGCAGTACTTC. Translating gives CASSYGDRAYEQYF.

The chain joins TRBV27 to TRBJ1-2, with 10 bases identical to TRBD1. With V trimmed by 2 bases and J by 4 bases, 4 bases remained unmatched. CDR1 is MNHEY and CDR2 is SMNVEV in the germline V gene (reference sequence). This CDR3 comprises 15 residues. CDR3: CASSLGTGAFYGYTF. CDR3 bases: TGTGCCAGCAGTTTAGGGACAGGGGCCTTCTATGGCTACACCTTC.

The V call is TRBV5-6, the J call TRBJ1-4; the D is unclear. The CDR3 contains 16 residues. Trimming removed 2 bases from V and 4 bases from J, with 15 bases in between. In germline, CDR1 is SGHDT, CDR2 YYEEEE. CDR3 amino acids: CASSFGSAGYNEKLFF. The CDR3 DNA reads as TGTGCCAGCAGCTTTGGTTCAGCGGGGTATAATGAAAAACTGTTTTTT.

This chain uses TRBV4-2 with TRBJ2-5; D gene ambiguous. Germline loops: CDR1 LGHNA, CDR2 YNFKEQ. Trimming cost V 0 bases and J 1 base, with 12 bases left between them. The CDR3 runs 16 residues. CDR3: CASSQDGLGVQETQYF. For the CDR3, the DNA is TGTGCCAGCAGCCAAGATGGCCTAGGAGTCCAAGAGACCCAGTACTTC.

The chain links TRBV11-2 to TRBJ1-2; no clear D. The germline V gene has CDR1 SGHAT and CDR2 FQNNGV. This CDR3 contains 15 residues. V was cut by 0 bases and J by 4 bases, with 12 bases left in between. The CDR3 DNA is TGTGCCAGCAGCTTAGACGGAGCCAGAACCTATGGCTACACCTTC. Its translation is CASSLDGARTYGYTF.

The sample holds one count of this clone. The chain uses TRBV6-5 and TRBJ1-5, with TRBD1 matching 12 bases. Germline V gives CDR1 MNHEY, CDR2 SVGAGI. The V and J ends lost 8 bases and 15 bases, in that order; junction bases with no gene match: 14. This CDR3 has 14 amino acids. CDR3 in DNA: TGTGCCAGCCCGCTGGGGACAGGGGGCATCAAACGGCATTTT. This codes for CASPLGTGGIKRHF.